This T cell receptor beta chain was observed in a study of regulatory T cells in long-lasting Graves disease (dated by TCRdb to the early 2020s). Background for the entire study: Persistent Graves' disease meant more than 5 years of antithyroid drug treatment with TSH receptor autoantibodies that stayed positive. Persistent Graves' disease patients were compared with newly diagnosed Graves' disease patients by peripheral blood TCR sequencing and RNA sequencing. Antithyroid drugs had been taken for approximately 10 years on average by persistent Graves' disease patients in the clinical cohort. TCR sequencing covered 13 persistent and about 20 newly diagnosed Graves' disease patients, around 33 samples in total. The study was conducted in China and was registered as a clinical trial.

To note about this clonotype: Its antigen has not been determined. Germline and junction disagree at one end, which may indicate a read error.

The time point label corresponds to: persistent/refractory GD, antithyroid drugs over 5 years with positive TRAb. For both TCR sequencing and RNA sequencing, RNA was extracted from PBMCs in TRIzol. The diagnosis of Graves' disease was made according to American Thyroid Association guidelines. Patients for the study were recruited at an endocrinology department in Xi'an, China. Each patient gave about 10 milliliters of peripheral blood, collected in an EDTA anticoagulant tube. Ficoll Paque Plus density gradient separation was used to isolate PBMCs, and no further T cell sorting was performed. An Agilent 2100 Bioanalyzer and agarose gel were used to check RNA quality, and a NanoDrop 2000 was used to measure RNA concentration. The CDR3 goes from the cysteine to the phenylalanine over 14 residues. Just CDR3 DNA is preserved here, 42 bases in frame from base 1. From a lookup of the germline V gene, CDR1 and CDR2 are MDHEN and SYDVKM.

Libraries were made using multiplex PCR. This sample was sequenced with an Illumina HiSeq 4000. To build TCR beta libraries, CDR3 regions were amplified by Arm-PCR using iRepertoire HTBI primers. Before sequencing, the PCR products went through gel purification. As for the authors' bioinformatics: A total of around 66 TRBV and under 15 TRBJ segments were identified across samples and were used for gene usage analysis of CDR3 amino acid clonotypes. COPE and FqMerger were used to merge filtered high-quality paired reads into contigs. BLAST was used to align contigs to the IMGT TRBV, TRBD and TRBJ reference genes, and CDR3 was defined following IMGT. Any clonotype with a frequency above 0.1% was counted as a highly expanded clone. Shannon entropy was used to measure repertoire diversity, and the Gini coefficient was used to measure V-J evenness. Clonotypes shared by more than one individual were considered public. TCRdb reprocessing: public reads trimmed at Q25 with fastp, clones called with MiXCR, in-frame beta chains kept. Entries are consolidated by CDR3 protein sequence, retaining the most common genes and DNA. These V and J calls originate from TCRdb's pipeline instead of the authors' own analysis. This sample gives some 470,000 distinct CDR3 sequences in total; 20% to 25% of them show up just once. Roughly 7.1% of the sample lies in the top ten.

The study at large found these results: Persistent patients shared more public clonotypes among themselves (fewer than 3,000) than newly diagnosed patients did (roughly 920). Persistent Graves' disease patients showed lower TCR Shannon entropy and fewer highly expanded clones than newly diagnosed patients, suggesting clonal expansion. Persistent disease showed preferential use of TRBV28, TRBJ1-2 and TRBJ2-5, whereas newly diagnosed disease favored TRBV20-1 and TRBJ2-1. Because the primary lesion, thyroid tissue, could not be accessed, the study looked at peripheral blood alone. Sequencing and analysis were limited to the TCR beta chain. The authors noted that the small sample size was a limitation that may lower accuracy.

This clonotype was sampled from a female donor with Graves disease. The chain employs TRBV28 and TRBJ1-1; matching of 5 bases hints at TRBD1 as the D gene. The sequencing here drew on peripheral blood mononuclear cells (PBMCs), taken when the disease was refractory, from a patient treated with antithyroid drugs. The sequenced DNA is TGTGTCAGCAGTTTACGGGGGTTTAACACTGAAGCTTTCTTT. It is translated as CVSSLRGFNTEAFF.